A selection of T cell receptor beta chains follows, all from one sample in a study of blood T cell repertoires in COVID-19. Clones were read by immunoSEQ multiplex PCR, and TCRdb kept only the in-frame ones, dropping some. Here the sample spans about 310,000 clones, around 90% being singletons. The sample comprised peripheral blood. The receptors here all came from a man in his forties or fifties with active or convalescent COVID-19. CDR3s include the opening cysteine and the closing phenylalanine or tryptophan. Fields, in order: D gene, clone size, J gene, V gene, CDR3 protein, CDR3 DNA. The D gene is left open where the match is weak. Some rows mark clone size as missing; the rest say once, few, many or name a class of expanded clone.

D: NA; size: NA; J: TRBJ1-4; V: TRBV28; CDR3: CASARDSLFF; DNA: TGTGCCAGCGCCCGGGATTCGCTGTTTTTT
D: NA; size: NA; J: TRBJ2-1; V: TRBV21-1; CDR3: CASSKPTSGGEVYNEQFF; DNA: TGTGCCAGCAGCAAACCCACTAGCGGGGGGGAGGTTTACAATGAGCAGTTCTTC
D: TRBD1; size: NA; J: TRBJ1-4; V: TRBV15; CDR3: CATSIGQVNEKLFF; DNA: TGTGCCACCAGCATCGGACAGGTTAATGAAAAACTGTTTTTT
D: TRBD1; size: NA; J: TRBJ1-6; V: TRBV6-2/TRBV6-3; CDR3: CASSRQGLDSPLHF; DNA: TGTGCCAGCAGTAGACAGGGGTTGGATTCACCCCTCCACTTT
D: NA; size: many; J: TRBJ1-5; V: TRBV23-1; CDR3: CASSQSRQGYSNQPQHF; DNA: TGCGCCAGCAGTCAATCTAGGCAGGGTTATAGCAATCAGCCCCAGCATTTT
D: NA; size: NA; J: TRBJ1-6; V: TRBV3-1/TRBV3-2; CDR3: CASSQSRSPLHF; DNA: TGTGCCAGCAGCCAGAGTCGTTCACCCCTCCACTTT
D: TRBD2; size: once; J: TRBJ2-7; V: TRBV2; CDR3: CASSGGTSGMPPYEQYF; DNA: TGTGCCAGCAGTGGGGGGACTAGCGGGATGCCCCCCTACGAGCAGTACTTC
D: TRBD1; size: NA; J: TRBJ1-2; V: TRBV6-5; CDR3: CASSRDRDYGYTF; DNA: TGTGCCAGCAGTCGAGACAGGGACTATGGCTACACCTTC
D: NA; size: NA; J: TRBJ2-2; V: TRBV5-1; CDR3: CASSPAGGAGELFF; DNA: TGCGCCAGCAGTCCCGCCGGGGGAGCCGGGGAGCTGTTTTTT
D: NA; size: NA; J: TRBJ1-2; V: TRBV4-1; CDR3: CASSQVVWPGRNEGGYTF; DNA: TGCGCCAGCAGCCAAGTAGTATGGCCAGGGCGCAACGAAGGTGGCTACACCTTC
D: TRBD2; size: NA; J: TRBJ2-2; V: TRBV6-5; CDR3: CASSPPGLRTGELFF; DNA: TGTGCCAGCAGTCCCCCGGGACTACGCACCGGGGAGCTGTTTTTT
D: NA; size: NA; J: TRBJ2-6; V: TRBV2; CDR3: CARAARAGTGRANVLTF; DNA: TGTGCCCGGGCCGCCCGGGCCGGGACTGGGCGGGCCAACGTCCTGACTTTC
D: NA; size: NA; J: TRBJ1-2; V: TRBV5-1; CDR3: CASSDTPSNYGYTF; DNA: TGCGCCAGCAGCGACACTCCATCTAACTATGGCTACACCTTC
D: TRBD2; size: NA; J: TRBJ2-1; V: TRBV5-4; CDR3: CASSLGIGGGNYNEQFF; DNA: TGTGCCAGCAGCTTGGGGATCGGGGGGGGTAATTACAATGAGCAGTTCTTC
D: NA; size: NA; J: TRBJ2-3; V: TRBV24-1; CDR3: CATSASGFTDTQYF; DNA: TGTGCCACCAGTGCGTCAGGGTTCACAGATACGCAGTATTTT
D: NA; size: once; J: TRBJ1-6; V: TRBV28; CDR3: CASSLGQNINSPLHF; DNA: TGTGCCAGCAGTTTAGGGCAGAATATCAATTCACCCCTCCACTTT
D: NA; size: NA; J: TRBJ2-2; V: TRBV5-1; CDR3: CASTATDLNTGELFF; DNA: TGCGCCAGCACCGCGACAGACCTGAACACCGGGGAGCTGTTTTTT
D: NA; size: NA; J: TRBJ1-2; V: TRBV2; CDR3: CASSESQRGGYTF; DNA: TGTGCCAGCAGTGAATCACAAAGAGGTGGCTACACCTTC
D: NA; size: NA; J: TRBJ2-7; V: TRBV30; CDR3: CACQSFGSSYEQYF; DNA: TGTGCCTGCCAATCGTTTGGGAGCTCCTACGAGCAGTACTTC
D: NA; size: NA; J: TRBJ2-2; V: TRBV28; CDR3: CASSLAGSRNTGELFF; DNA: TGTGCCAGCAGTTTAGCAGGTTCGCGGAACACCGGGGAGCTGTTTTTT
D: TRBD1; size: NA; J: TRBJ1-3; V: TRBV10-3; CDR3: CAISEWDRSGNTIYF; DNA: TGTGCCATCAGTGAGTGGGACAGGTCGGGAAACACCATATATTTT
D: NA; size: NA; J: TRBJ1-2; V: TRBV12-3/TRBV12-4; CDR3: CASSRTETYGYTF; DNA: TGTGCCAGCAGTCGGACAGAGACCTATGGCTACACCTTC
D: NA; size: NA; J: TRBJ1-1; V: TRBV18; CDR3: CASSPRNMNTEAFF; DNA: TGTGCCAGCTCACCACGTAATATGAACACTGAAGCTTTCTTT
D: NA; size: NA; J: TRBJ1-1; V: TRBV18; CDR3: CASSPGWGDTEAFF; DNA: TGTGCCAGCTCACCGGGGTGGGGGGACACTGAAGCTTTCTTT
D: NA; size: NA; J: TRBJ2-5; V: TRBV5-4; CDR3: CASSTGLKSLGTQYF; DNA: TGTGCCAGCAGCACGGGACTGAAGAGTCTTGGGACCCAGTACTTC
D: NA; size: NA; J: TRBJ2-3; V: TRBV28; CDR3: CASDQGDTQYF; DNA: TGTGCCAGCGATCAGGGAGATACGCAGTATTTT
D: NA; size: NA; J: TRBJ2-7; V: TRBV7-2; CDR3: CASSLGGQGTLGQYF; DNA: TGTGCCAGCAGCTTAGGAGGGCAGGGGACCCTGGGGCAGTACTTC
D: NA; size: NA; J: TRBJ1-1; V: TRBV5-6; CDR3: CASTAGGGLTEAFF; DNA: TGTGCCAGCACCGCCGGGGGGGGGCTAACTGAAGCTTTCTTT
D: NA; size: NA; J: TRBJ2-1; V: TRBV5-1; CDR3: CASSQTVDNEQFF; DNA: TGCGCCAGCAGCCAGACAGTGGACAATGAGCAGTTCTTC
D: TRBD1; size: NA; J: TRBJ1-5; V: TRBV4-1; CDR3: CASSQAPGQGQPQHF; DNA: TGCGCCAGCAGCCAAGCCCCCGGACAGGGACAGCCCCAGCATTTT
D: TRBD1; size: NA; J: TRBJ2-5; V: TRBV28; CDR3: CASSPFPGTGEGMETQYF; DNA: TGTGCCAGCAGCCCCTTTCCCGGGACAGGGGAAGGTATGGAGACCCAGTACTTC
D: TRBD1; size: NA; J: TRBJ1-1; V: TRBV19; CDR3: CASSSRGQNTEAFF; DNA: TGTGCCAGTAGTTCCAGGGGGCAGAACACTGAAGCTTTCTTT
D: NA; size: NA; J: TRBJ2-7; V: TRBV7-9; CDR3: CASSLRQDYEQYF; DNA: TGTGCCAGCAGCTTGAGACAGGACTACGAGCAGTACTTC
D: NA; size: few; J: TRBJ2-7; V: TRBV27; CDR3: CASSPAGANEQYF; DNA: TGTGCCAGCAGTCCCGCAGGCGCCAACGAGCAGTACTTC
D: TRBD2; size: NA; J: TRBJ2-5; V: TRBV5-4; CDR3: CASSLAGGGVETQYF; DNA: TGTGCCAGCAGCTTGGCCGGGGGGGGCGTAGAGACCCAGTACTTC
D: TRBD2; size: NA; J: TRBJ2-7; V: TRBV11-1; CDR3: CASSLGTGLAPEQYF; DNA: TGTGCCAGCAGCTTAGGAACTGGACTAGCACCCGAGCAGTACTTC
D: TRBD1; size: NA; J: TRBJ2-7; V: TRBV28; CDR3: CASSLPGGAYEQYF; DNA: TGTGCCAGCAGTTTACCAGGGGGCGCCTACGAGCAGTACTTC
D: TRBD1; size: NA; J: TRBJ2-2; V: TRBV2; CDR3: CASTRTGPNTGELFF; DNA: TGTGCCAGCACCCGGACAGGACCGAACACCGGGGAGCTGTTTTTT
D: TRBD1; size: NA; J: TRBJ1-6; V: TRBV7-9; CDR3: CASSRGDRDNSPLHF; DNA: TGTGCCAGCAGCCGAGGGGACAGGGACAACTCACCCCTCCACTTT
D: TRBD2; size: once; J: TRBJ2-2; V: TRBV9; CDR3: CASSPTIPSSGGATGELFF; DNA: TGTGCCAGCAGCCCGACCATCCCCTCTAGCGGGGGCGCCACCGGGGAGCTGTTTTTT
D: NA; size: NA; J: TRBJ1-1; V: TRBV6-2/TRBV6-3; CDR3: CASSYDSTYTEAFF; DNA: TGTGCCAGCAGTTACGACAGCACCTACACTGAAGCTTTCTTT
D: TRBD1; size: NA; J: TRBJ2-7; V: TRBV28; CDR3: CASSPTRGDRGNEQYF; DNA: TGTGCCAGCTCCCCCACCCGGGGTGACAGGGGTAACGAGCAGTACTTC
D: TRBD1; size: NA; J: TRBJ2-7; V: TRBV10-3; CDR3: CAITVDPGQGVEQYF; DNA: TGTGCCATCACTGTCGACCCGGGACAGGGGGTCGAGCAGTACTTC
D: NA; size: NA; J: TRBJ2-2; V: TRBV29-1; CDR3: CSVADPGGELFF; DNA: TGCAGCGTTGCCGACCCGGGGGGGGAGCTGTTTTTT
D: NA; size: NA; J: TRBJ1-1; V: TRBV10-3; CDR3: CAISERQNTEAFF; DNA: TGTGCCATCAGTGAGCGACAGAACACTGAAGCTTTCTTT
D: NA; size: NA; J: TRBJ1-5; V: TRBV4-2; CDR3: CASSQFDNNGDQPQHF; DNA: TGTGCCAGCAGCCAATTTGATAACAACGGAGATCAGCCCCAGCATTTT
D: NA; size: NA; J: TRBJ1-5; V: TRBV7-9; CDR3: CASSHQTGGRDQPQHF; DNA: TGTGCCAGCAGCCATCAAACGGGAGGGAGGGATCAGCCCCAGCATTTT
D: TRBD2; size: once; J: TRBJ2-5; V: TRBV15; CDR3: CATSRGGAGGPKETQYF; DNA: TGTGCCACCAGCAGAGGGGGCGCGGGGGGGCCAAAAGAGACCCAGTACTTC